The present entry profiles one T cell receptor (beta chain) with its context. The antigen is unknown. The germline CDR1 and CDR2 sequences are SGHNT and YYREEE (reference sequence). CDR3 length: 18 amino acids. The trim removed 4 bases at V and 2 bases at J, leaving 12 bases unmatched. The source of the sample is a study of beta chain features in type 1 diabetes. Across the whole study: Cells sorted and examined across all samples totaled approximately 100,000,000. Study findings and constraints: The naive, central memory and Treg TCRB repertoires looked more alike in patients than they did in healthy donors.

Post-sort purity exceeded 95% for all sorted populations. The study reverse transcribed the entire isolated RNA, so it sequenced expressed TCRB transcripts. Method: immunoSEQ multiplex PCR; TCRdb's copy keeps in-frame clones and lacks some. The sample has about 220,000 clones, approximately 10% seen once. V and J are TRBV5-4 and TRBJ2-7; 13 bases match TRBD2. This receptor was taken from a man aged 18 to 30 in good health. Sequencing used central memory CD4+ T cells from blood. CDR3 coding DNA: TGTGCCAGCAGCCGAACTAGCGGGAGGGTCTATGGGGCCTACGAGCAGTACTTC. Translating gives CASSRTSGRVYGAYEQYF.